The clone carrying this T cell receptor (beta chain) has only one observation. The protocol was immunoSEQ multiplex PCR, while the TCRdb copy is restricted to in-frame clones and leaves out a portion. The sample has approximately 130,000 clones; roughly 91% are singletons. These data come from a study of control samples from healthy donors and cancer patients. Germline CDR1 SEHNR, CDR2 FQNEAQ (reference sequence). CDR3 length: 14 residues. V gave up 3 bases and J gave up 0 bases, with 5 bases separating them. The sample taken for sequencing was blood. The chain links TRBV7-9 to TRBJ1-4; D gene unclear. The TCR sequence derives from a man aged 35 to 55 in good health. CDR3 in amino acids: CASSFDPTNEKLFF. CDR3 nucleotides: TGTGCCAGCAGCTTCGACCCAACTAATGAAAAACTGTTTTTT.